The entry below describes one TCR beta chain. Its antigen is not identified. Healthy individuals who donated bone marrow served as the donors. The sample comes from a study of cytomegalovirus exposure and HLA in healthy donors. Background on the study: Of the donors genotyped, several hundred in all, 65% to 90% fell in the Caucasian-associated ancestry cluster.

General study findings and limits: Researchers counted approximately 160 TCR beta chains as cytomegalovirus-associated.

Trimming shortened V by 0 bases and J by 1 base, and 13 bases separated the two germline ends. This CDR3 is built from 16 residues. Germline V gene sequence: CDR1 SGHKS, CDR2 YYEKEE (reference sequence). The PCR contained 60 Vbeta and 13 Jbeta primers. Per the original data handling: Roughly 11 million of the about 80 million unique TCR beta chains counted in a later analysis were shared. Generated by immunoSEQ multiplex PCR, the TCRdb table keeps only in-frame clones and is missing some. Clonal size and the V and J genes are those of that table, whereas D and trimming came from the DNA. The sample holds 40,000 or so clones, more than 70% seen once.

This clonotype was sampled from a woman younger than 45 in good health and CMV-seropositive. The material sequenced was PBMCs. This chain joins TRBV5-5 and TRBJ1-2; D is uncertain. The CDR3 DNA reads TGTGCCAGCAGCTTGGCACACCCCGCGGGTAACTATGGCTACACCTTC. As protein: CASSLAHPAGNYGYTF.